A single T cell receptor beta chain is shown here with its context. It lacks a known antigen. Base qualities are not recorded, but no much larger clone differs from it by a single base. The donors belonged to the validation cohort of about 120 subjects, which was separate from the roughly 670-subject first cohort. The data stem from a study of cytomegalovirus exposure and HLA in healthy donors listed by TCRdb under 2017. About the investigation overall: The roughly 700 repertoires of the first cohort and the approximately 130 validation repertoires were produced on the same platform, according to a later analysis. The study aimed to test whether signatures of past pathogen exposure could be identified by cataloging public T cell receptors. Along with the roughly 670-subject first cohort, a separate validation cohort of 120 different subjects was used. To predict cytomegalovirus infection status, the study brought together high-throughput TCR immunosequencing, statistical association of individual TCRs with disease status, and machine learning. Results the study describes overall, beyond this receptor: All 120 or so repertoires were used to score co-occurrence in the validation cohort in a later analysis, because that analysis had no HLA typing for the cohort. The classifier was reported to diagnose cytomegalovirus status with high specificity and sensitivity in both the original cohort and the validation cohort. According to the authors, the approach could potentially be generalized to other disease states and immunological phenotypes. Three of the identified cytomegalovirus-associated TCR beta chains were confirmed in vitro to be specific for cytomegalovirus antigens. The study listed 150 to 200 TCR beta chains as associated with cytomegalovirus. In a later analysis, TCRs clustered in the first cohort were found to also tend to co-occur in the roughly 120 validation repertoires, with approximately 93% of cluster scores above 0. Across donors, most TCR sequences were observed very rarely, whereas some public TCRs were present in many individuals.

The library was generated by the immunoSEQ multiplex PCR assay. The paper's data handling went like this. A statistical classification framework was built for diagnosing cytomegalovirus status from the catalog of TCR beta chain sequences. This immuneACCESS table, as held by TCRdb, lists in-frame sequences with V and J called but not all clones. Of the missing ones, under half trace to an unresolved V gene in checked studies; the others have no known cause. The DNA gave D and trimming, while V, J and clone size come from that table. The sample has 200,000 to 300,000 clones on record, 90% of them singletons. The top ten hold around 3.1% of the sample. The sequenced sample was PBMCs. The receptor comes from a woman in her thirties in good health and CMV-seronegative.

The bases read TGCGCCAGCAGCCTGGGACTAGCGGTTACCGGGGAGCTGTTTTTT. It codes for CASSLGLAVTGELFF. This chain is built from TRBV4-3 and TRBJ2-2, with 11 bases matching TRBD2. The germline V gene specifies LGHNA as CDR1 and YSLEER as CDR2. The CDR3, from cysteine to phenylalanine, totals 15 residues. Only the CDR3 DNA stays, 45 bases, in frame from base 1. Germline trimming: 4 bases from V, 5 bases from J; junction bases outside gene matches: 3.